The clone carrying this TCR beta chain was observed at least ten times. Its antigen is as yet unknown. Stable Graves' hyperthyroidism meant no ophthalmopathy progression within 18 months. From RNA transcripts, TCR beta CDR3 regions were amplified. The HTBI primer set drove a first-round RT-PCR of the TCR CDR3. TCRdb passed the multiplex PCR reads through MiXCR, listing each CDR3 protein once. The repertoire holds fewer than 400,000 distinct CDR3 sequences, with around 17% as singletons. The data stem from a study of T cells in Graves' hyperthyroidism and ophthalmopathy. Study-wide context: Any treatment followed the collection of peripheral blood at initial diagnosis. General study results and limits: A 13 V-J model separated ophthalmopathy from stable hyperthyroidism.

V was clipped by 4 bases and J by 6 bases; unmatched bases: 5. The CDR3 consists of 14 residues. Germline values: CDR1 SGHRS, CDR2 YFSETQ. This clonotype originated in a man younger than 40 with Graves' hyperthyroidism. Material: blood. The chain is built from TRBV5-1 and TRBJ2-3, with 10 bases matching TRBD1. The CDR3: CASSEGQGRDTQYF. The CDR3 nucleotides are TGCGCCAGCAGCGAGGGACAGGGGAGGGATACGCAGTATTTT.